These 11 T cell receptor beta chains share one sample of origin, sequenced in a study of blood T cells in healthy people across ages. For the second PCR, which ran for about 7 to 11 cycles, a sample-barcoded 5' primer and a J-beta primer mix were used. TCRdb reanalysed the 5' RACE reads using MiXCR and keeps one entry per CDR3 protein. In the table there are 700,000 to 800,000 distinct CDR3 sequences, 35% to 45% of which are singletons. The sequenced material came from blood. These receptors originate from a woman aged 55 to 70 in good health.

The V and J genes are TRBV14 and TRBJ2-1; 7 nucleotides align to TRBD2. J gave up 5 bases and V 0 bases, and 7 bases lay outside the gene matches. The CDR3 has 16 amino acids. Germline lookup yields CDR1 SGHDN and CDR2 FVKESK. For the CDR3, the DNA is TGTGCCAGCAGCCAAGAGGGGGGGGATAAGGACAATGAGCAGTTCTTC. Protein product: CASSQEGGDKDNEQFF.

The chain carries TRBV5-1 and TRBJ2-7; 14 nucleotides match TRBD2. This CDR3 is 15 amino acids long. V lost 5 bases, J lost 4 bases, and 5 bases stayed unmatched. Germline V gives CDR1 SGHRS, CDR2 YFSETQ. CDR3 sequence: CASSAGTSGGYEQYF. As DNA, the CDR3 is TGCGCCAGCAGTGCCGGGACTAGCGGGGGTTACGAGCAGTACTTC.

The V gene is TRBV2, the J gene TRBJ2-2; TRBD2 is a possible D gene (5 bases). The germline V gene has CDR1 SNHLY and CDR2 FYNNEI. The CDR3 length is 13 residues. The V and J ends lost 5 bases and 6 bases respectively, with 10 bases between them. In nucleotides, the CDR3 is TGTGCCAGCAGTCTAATCGGGGCCGGGGAGCTGTTTTTT. This sequence encodes CASSLIGAGELFF.

The chain carries TRBV25-1 and TRBJ1-2; 7 bases line up with TRBD1. Germline values: CDR1 MGHDK, CDR2 SYGVNS. Trimming took 6 bases from V and 2 from J; bases not matched to a gene: 3. This CDR3 has 13 amino acids. CDR3 sequence reads: CASREDRNYGYTF. The CDR3 DNA is TGTGCCAGCAGAGAGGACAGGAACTATGGCTACACCTTC.

V and J are TRBV10-1 and TRBJ2-5; D is unresolved. The ends were cut back, 6 bases at V and 1 base at J, with 12 bases in the middle. The germline CDR1 and CDR2 sequences are WNHNN and SYGVQD (reference sequence). This CDR3 contains 14 residues. Written as DNA, the CDR3 is TGCGCCAGCAGCCCCTCGGACGTCCAAGAGACCCAGTACTTC. Its protein product is CASSPSDVQETQYF.

About this clonotype itself: A much larger clone sits a single nucleotide away, making a read error possible. This chain links TRBV13 with TRBJ2-6; D might be TRBD1 or TRBD2, each matching 5 bases. CDR3 size: 15 residues. The V gene's germline CDR1 is PRHDT and CDR2 FYEKMQ (reference sequence). This chain's CDR3 is CASTGVGSGADVLTF. The CDR3 bases are TGTGCCAGCACCGGGGTGGGCTCTGGGGCCGACGTCCTGACTTTC.

In the case of this clonotype: A much more abundant neighbour one base away suggests this may be a read error. The chain is built from TRBV11-3 and TRBJ2-1; D not resolved. The CDR3 has 14 residues. CDR1 SGHNT and CDR2 YENEEA come from the germline V gene. The CDR3 protein is CASSLQSSYNERFF. CDR3 bases: TGTGCCAGCAGCTTACAGAGCTCCTACAATGAGCGGTTCTTC.

Only a few counts were recorded for this clonotype. The chain uses TRBV5-1 and TRBJ2-3; maybe TRBD1 (6 bases). The ends were cut back, 0 bases at V and 6 bases at J, with 11 bases in the middle. Germline lookup yields CDR1 SGHRS and CDR2 YFSETQ. The CDR3 runs to 14 residues. CDR3 nucleotide sequence: TGCGCCAGCAGCTTGGGTCCAGGGGAGGATACGCAGTATTTT. Encoded protein: CASSLGPGEDTQYF.

This clonotype was seen more than once but under ten times. This chain joins TRBV28 and TRBJ2-7, with 9 bases matching TRBD1. The CDR3 consists of 15 residues. CDR1 and CDR2 (germline): MDHEN, SYDVKM. V trimming: 5 bases; J trimming: 4 bases; junction bases outside the gene matches: 9. This chain's CDR3 is CASSRYGQGRYEQYF. CDR3 nucleotide sequence: TGTGCCAGCAGTCGATACGGACAGGGGAGGTACGAGCAGTACTTC.

This clonotype has just one count. The V and J genes are TRBV15 and TRBJ2-5; D call uncertain. Germline V gene lookup returns CDR1 LNHNV and CDR2 YYDKDF (reference sequence). The ends were cut back, 1 base at V and 13 bases at J, with 13 bases in the middle. CDR3 length: 12 amino acids. The CDR3, as DNA: TGTGCCACCAGCAGAGGACATGGGGTGGGGTACTTC. Amino acid sequence: CATSRGHGVGYF.

V gene TRBV28 combines with J gene TRBJ2-5; D perhaps matches TRBD1 (5 bases). Germline V lookup: CDR1 MDHEN, CDR2 SYDVKM. The CDR3 runs to 12 residues. Trimming took 10 bases from V and 13 from J, leaving 22 bases between them. For the CDR3, the DNA is TGTGCCATAGGGGCAGTTTTTTACGAGCTGTACTTC. Protein: CAIGAVFYELYF.